This T cell receptor (beta chain) was profiled in a study of OX40 agonist ivuxolimab in advanced cancers. About the study: The patients' treatment was ivuxolimab, an agonistic anti-OX40 (CD134) antibody. Participants averaged about 60 years of age (range roughly 20 to 90) and were around 80% male. Study conclusions and caveats: CD4+ and CD8+ blood T cells expanded clonally by week 6 at 0.1 to 3.0 mg/kg.

The method was immunoSEQ multiplex PCR; TCRdb's version includes in-frame clones alone and lacks a portion of them. The data show about 22,000 clones, around 80% seen once. This clone has just one count. Its antigen is unknown. The CDR3 runs 14 residues. V was trimmed by 4 bases and J by 3 bases, leaving 14 bases between them. The germline V gene encodes CDR1 SGHRS and CDR2 YFSETQ. This chain uses TRBV5-1 with TRBJ2-7, with a possible D match to TRBD1 (6 bases). This clonotype originated in an adult with an advanced solid tumor such as melanoma, head and neck, liver or kidney cancer. The source material was CD4+ or CD8+ T cells sorted from blood, sampled in a trial of the OX40 agonist ivuxolimab. The CDR3 DNA follows: TGCGCCAGCAGCCTACAGGGAGACGACTACGAGCAGTACTTC. Translation gives CASSLQGDDYEQYF. Full variable domain (outside the CDR3, taken from reference TRBV5-1 and TRBJ2-7): KAGVTQTPRYLIKTRGQQVTLSCSPISGHRSVSWYQQTPGQGLQFLFEYFSETQRNKGNFPGRFSGRQFSNSRSEMNVSTLELGDSALYLCASSLQGDDYEQYFGPGTRLTVT.